This T cell receptor (beta chain) was documented in a study of STAT5B mutations in CD4+ large granular lymphocyte leukemia. Study details: The CDR3 'QG' motif was associated with a particular HLA allele among healthy donors.

The protocol was immunoSEQ multiplex PCR, while the TCRdb copy is restricted to in-frame clones and leaves out a portion. The table shows approximately 27,000 clones, with roughly 79% occurring only once. This clonotype was sampled from a human donor in good health. Sequencing input: CD4+ T cells from blood buffy coats.

CDR3 in DNA: TGTGCCAGCAGTTATGGTAGCAATCAGCCCCAGCATTTT. Encoded protein: CASSYGSNQPQHF. J is TRBJ1-5 and V is TRBV6-5, with D uncertain. The CDR3 runs to 13 residues. Trimming pared 3 bases from V and 0 bases from J, leaving 3 bases between. Germline CDR1 is MNHEY and CDR2 is SVGAGI.